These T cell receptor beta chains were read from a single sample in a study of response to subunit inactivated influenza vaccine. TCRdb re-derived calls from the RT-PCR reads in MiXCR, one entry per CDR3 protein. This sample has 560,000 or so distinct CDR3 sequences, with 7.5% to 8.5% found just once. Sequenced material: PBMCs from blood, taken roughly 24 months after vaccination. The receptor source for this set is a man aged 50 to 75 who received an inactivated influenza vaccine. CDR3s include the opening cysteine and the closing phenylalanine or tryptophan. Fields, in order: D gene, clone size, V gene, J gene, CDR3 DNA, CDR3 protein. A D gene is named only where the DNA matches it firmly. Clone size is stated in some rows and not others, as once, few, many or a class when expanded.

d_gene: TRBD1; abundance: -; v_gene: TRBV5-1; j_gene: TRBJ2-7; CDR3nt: TGCGCCAGCAGCTTCCAAGTACTCCGGGACAGGGGTGCTGAGCAGTACTTC; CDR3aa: CASSFQVLRDRGAEQYF
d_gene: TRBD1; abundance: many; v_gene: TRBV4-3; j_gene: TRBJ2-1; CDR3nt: TGCGCCAGCAGCCAAGATACGGAAGGGGGCGAGCAGTTCTTC; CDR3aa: CASSQDTEGGEQFF
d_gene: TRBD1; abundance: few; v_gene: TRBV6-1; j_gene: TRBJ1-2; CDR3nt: TGTGCCAGCAGCCCAACTAGACAGGGTTTCTATGGCTACACCTTC; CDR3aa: CASSPTRQGFYGYTF
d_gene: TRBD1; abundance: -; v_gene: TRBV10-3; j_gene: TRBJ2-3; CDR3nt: TGTGCCATCAGGCACCCCGGACAGGGCACAGATACGCAGTATTTT; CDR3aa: CAIRHPGQGTDTQYF
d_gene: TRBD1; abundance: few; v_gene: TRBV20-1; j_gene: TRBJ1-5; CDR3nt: TGCAGTGCTAGGCCGGGACAGAATCAGCCCCAGCATTTT; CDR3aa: CSARPGQNQPQHF
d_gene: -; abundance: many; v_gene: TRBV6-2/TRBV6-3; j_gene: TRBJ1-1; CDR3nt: TGTGCCAGCAGTTACTCTGCGGGAAACACTGAAGCTTTCTTT; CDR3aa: CASSYSAGNTEAFF
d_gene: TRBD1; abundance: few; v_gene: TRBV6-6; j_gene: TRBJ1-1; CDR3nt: TGTGCCAGCAGTAGACAGGGGCTCTCTGAAGCTTTCTTT; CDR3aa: CASSRQGLSEAFF
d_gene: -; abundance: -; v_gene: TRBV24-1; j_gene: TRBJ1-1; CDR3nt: TGTGCCACCAGTGACCCCCAAGACAGGGAAGCTTTCTTT; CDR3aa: CATSDPQDREAFF
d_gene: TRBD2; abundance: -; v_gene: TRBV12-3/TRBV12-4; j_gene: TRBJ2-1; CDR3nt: TGTGCCAGCAGGGAGCGGGAGAGCTCCTACAATGAGCAGTTCTTC; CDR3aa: CASRERESSYNEQFF
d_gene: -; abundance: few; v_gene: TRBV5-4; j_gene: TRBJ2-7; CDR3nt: TGTGCCAGCAGCTCCTTTGCGGGAAATTACGAGCAGTACTTC; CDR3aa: CASSSFAGNYEQYF
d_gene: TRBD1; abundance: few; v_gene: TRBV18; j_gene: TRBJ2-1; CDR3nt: TGTGCCAGCTCACCAGAGACAGGGGGGTACAATGAGCAGTTCTTC; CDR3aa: CASSPETGGYNEQFF
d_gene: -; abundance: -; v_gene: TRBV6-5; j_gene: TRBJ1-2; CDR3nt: TGTGCCAGCAGTTACTCAAAGGCTCGTGGGTCGGGTGGCTACACCTTC; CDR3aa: CASSYSKARGSGGYTF
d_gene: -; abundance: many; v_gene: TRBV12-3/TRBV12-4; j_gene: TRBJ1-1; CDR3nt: TGTGCCAGCAGTGTAAGCCGGGACATCGGAGCTTTCTTT; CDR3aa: CASSVSRDIGAFF
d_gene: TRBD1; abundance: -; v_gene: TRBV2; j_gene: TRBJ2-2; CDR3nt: TGTGCCAGCAGGATCCTAGGACAGGGCGTTGGCACCGGGGAGCTGTTTTTT; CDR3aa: CASRILGQGVGTGELFF
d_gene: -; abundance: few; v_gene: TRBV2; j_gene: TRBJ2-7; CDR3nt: TGTGCCAGCAGTCAGGATAGCGATGTCCAGCAGTACTTC; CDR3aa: CASSQDSDVQQYF
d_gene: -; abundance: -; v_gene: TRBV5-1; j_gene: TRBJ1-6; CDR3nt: TGCGCCAGCAGCTTGGTCAGGGTATCCTATAATTCACCCCTCCACTTT; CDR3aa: CASSLVRVSYNSPLHF
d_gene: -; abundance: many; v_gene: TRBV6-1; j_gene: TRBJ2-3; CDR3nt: TGTGCCAGCAGTGATAGGGCGGGTACTAGCACAGATACGCAGTATTTT; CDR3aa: CASSDRAGTSTDTQYF
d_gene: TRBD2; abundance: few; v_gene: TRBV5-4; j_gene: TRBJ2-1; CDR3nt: TGTGCCAGCAACCCGAAGGGGGCGGGAGGGTACAATGAGCAGTTCTTC; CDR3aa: CASNPKGAGGYNEQFF
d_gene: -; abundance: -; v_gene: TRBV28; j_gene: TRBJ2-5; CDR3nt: TGTGCCAGCAGTTCCTTAAAGTATAACCAGGGCCTACAAGAGACCCAGTACTTC; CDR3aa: CASSSLKYNQGLQETQYF
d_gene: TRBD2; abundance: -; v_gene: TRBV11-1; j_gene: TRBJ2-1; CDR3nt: TGTGCCAGCCGAAAAACCCCTGGGACTAGCGGGAGGGCCTCCAATGAGCAGTTCTTC; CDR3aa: CASRKTPGTSGRASNEQFF
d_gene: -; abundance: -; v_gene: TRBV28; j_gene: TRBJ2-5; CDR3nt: TGTGCCAGCAGTTTTTCGGGACAAGGCCTTCAAGAGACCCAGTACTTC; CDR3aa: CASSFSGQGLQETQYF
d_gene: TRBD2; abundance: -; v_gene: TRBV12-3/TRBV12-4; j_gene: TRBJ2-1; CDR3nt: TGTGCCAGCACCTATGGACTAGCGGACAATGAGCAGTTCTTC; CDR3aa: CASTYGLADNEQFF
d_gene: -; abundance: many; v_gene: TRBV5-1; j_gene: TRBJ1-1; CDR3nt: TGCGCCAGCAGCTTGGGCGACTTGGGGTGGAATACTGAAGCTTTCTTT; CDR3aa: CASSLGDLGWNTEAFF
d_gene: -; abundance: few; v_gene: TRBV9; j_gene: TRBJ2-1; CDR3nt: TGTGCCAGCAGCGTTATTAGCGGCAATGAGCAGTTCTTC; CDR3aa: CASSVISGNEQFF
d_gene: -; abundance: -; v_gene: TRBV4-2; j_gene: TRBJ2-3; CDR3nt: TGTGCCAGCAGCCAAGGAGGGAATTCTCTCACAGATACGCAGTATTTT; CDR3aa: CASSQGGNSLTDTQYF
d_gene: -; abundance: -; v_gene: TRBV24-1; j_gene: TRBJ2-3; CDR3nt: TGTGCCACCAGGGCGACTGGCTTCACAGATACGCAGTATTTT; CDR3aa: CATRATGFTDTQYF
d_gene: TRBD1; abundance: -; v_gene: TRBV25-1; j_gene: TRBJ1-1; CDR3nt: TGTGCCAGCAGTGAACCGGGACAGGGACACCCAGAAGCTTTCTTT; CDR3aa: CASSEPGQGHPEAFF
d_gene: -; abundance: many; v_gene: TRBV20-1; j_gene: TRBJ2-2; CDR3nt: TGCAGTGCCGCGGGACTGTCGAACACCGGGGAGCTGTTTTTT; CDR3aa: CSAAGLSNTGELFF
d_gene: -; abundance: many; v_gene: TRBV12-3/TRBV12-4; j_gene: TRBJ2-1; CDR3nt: TGTGCCAGCAGTTTAGCGGGGGGGCCTGGCGACAATGAGCAGTTCTTC; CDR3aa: CASSLAGGPGDNEQFF
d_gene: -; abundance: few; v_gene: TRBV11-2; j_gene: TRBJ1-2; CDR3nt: TGTGCCAGCAGCCACGGTTCGGCCGGGGGGTCCTATGGCTACACCTTC; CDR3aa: CASSHGSAGGSYGYTF
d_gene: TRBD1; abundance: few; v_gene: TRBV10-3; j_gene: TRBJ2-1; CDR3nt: TGTGCCATCAGGAAGGACAGGAATGGGTACAATGAGCAGTTCTTC; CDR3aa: CAIRKDRNGYNEQFF
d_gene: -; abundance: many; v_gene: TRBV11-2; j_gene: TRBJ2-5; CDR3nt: TGTGCCAGCAGCTTAGTTGGGGTCCCAGAGACCCAGTACTTC; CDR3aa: CASSLVGVPETQYF
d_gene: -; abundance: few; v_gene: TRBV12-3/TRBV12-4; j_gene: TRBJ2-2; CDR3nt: TGTGCCAGCAGCCGAGGAAGGGCGGGGAGCACCGGGGAGCTGTTTTTT; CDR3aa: CASSRGRAGSTGELFF
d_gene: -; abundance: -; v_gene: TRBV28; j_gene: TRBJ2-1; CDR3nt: TGTGCCAGCAGTCCCCACCACGAACGCAATGAGCAGTTCTTC; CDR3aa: CASSPHHERNEQFF
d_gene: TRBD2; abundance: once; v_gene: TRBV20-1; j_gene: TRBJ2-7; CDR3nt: TGCAGTGCTAGAGTCTTAGACCGGGGGGACGAGCAGTACTTC; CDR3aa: CSARVLDRGDEQYF
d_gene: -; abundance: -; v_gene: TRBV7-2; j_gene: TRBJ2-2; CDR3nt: TGTGCCAGCAGACCCACAGGCACCGGGGAGCTGTTTTTT; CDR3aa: CASRPTGTGELFF
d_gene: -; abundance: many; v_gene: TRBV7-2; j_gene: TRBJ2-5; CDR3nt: TGTGCCAGCAGCTCGTCAGCCGTAGGGACCCAAGAGACCCAGTACTTC; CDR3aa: CASSSSAVGTQETQYF
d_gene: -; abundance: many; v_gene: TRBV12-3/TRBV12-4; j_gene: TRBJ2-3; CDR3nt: TGTGCCAGCAGTTTATTCGACGGTCTTGGCCCAGATACGCAGTATTTT; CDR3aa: CASSLFDGLGPDTQYF
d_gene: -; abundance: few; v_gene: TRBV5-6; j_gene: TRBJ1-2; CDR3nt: TGTGCCAGCAGCCCGGGTCTTGAAAACTATGGCTACACCTTC; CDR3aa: CASSPGLENYGYTF
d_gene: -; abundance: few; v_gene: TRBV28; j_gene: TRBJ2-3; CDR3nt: TGTGCCAGCAGTTCTCCTCGAGGGTTAGCAGATACGCAGTATTTT; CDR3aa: CASSSPRGLADTQYF
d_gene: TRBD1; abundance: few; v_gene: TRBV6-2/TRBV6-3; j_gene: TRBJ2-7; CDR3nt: TGTGCCAGCAATTACCCAGGGGGCTCGTACGAGCAGTACTTC; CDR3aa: CASNYPGGSYEQYF
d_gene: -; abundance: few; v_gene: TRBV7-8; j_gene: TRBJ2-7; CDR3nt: TGTGCCAGCAGCTTAGCGGTGTCTTGGGAGCAGTACTTC; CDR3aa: CASSLAVSWEQYF
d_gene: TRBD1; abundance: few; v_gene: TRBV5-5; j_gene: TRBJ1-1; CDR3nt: TGTGCCAGCAGCTTGAATGGACAGGGGGCCGGTGAAGCTTTCTTT; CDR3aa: CASSLNGQGAGEAFF
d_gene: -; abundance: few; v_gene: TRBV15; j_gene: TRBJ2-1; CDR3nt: TGTGCCACCAGCAGAGATCTGGCCGTAGGTGATGAGCAGTTCTTC; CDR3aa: CATSRDLAVGDEQFF
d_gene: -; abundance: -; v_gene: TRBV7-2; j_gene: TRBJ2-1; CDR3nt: TGTGCCAGCACACTCGACCGCATAACATACAATGAGCAGTTCTTC; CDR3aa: CASTLDRITYNEQFF
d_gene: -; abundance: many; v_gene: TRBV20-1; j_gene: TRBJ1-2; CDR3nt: TGCAGTGCTAGAGCCGGGACAAGACGGGGCTACACCTTC; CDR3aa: CSARAGTRRGYTF
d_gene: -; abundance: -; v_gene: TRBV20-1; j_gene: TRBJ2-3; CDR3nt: TGCAGTGCTACAGGGCCAGGGACAGATACGCAGTATTTT; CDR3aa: CSATGPGTDTQYF
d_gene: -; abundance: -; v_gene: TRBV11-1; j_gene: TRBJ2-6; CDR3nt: TGTGCCAGCAGCTTAATTCCAGGGAAGTCCACTGGGGCCAACGTCCTGACTTTC; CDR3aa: CASSLIPGKSTGANVLTF
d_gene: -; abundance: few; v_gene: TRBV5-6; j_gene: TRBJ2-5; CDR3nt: TGTGCCAGCAGCCCTGGGACCCGGGTCGAAACCCAGTACTTC; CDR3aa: CASSPGTRVETQYF
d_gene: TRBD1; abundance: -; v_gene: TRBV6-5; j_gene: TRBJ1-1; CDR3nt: TGTGCCAGCAGTTCGGGACAGTTAGAGGCTGGTGAAGCTTTCTTT; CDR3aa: CASSSGQLEAGEAFF
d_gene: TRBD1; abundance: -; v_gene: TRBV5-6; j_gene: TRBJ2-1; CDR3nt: TGTGCCAGCAGCGAAACGTACAGGGGATATGAGCAGTTCTTC; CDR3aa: CASSETYRGYEQFF
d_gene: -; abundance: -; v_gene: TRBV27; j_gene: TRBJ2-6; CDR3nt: TGTGCCAGCAGTCCCCGGGACCTCCTGACTGGGGCCAACGTCCTGACTTTC; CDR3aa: CASSPRDLLTGANVLTF